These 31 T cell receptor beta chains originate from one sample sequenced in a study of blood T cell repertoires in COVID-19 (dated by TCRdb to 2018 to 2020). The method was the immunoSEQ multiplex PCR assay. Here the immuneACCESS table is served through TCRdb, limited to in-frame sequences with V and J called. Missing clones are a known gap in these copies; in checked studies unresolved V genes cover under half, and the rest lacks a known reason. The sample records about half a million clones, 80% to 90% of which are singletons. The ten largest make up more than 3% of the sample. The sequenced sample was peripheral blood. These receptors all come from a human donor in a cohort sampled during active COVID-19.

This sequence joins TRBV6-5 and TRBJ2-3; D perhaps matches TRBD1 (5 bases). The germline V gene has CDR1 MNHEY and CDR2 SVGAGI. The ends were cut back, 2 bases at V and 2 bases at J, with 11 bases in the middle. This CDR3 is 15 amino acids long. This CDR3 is CASSYGLGDTDTQYF. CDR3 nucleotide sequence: TGTGCCAGCAGTTACGGGTTAGGGGACACAGATACGCAGTATTTT.

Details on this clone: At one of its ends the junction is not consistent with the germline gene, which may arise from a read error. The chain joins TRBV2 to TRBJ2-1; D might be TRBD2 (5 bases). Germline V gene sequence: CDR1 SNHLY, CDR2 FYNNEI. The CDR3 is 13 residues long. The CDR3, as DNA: TGTGCCAGCACTGAAACTAGTCAGGATGAGCAGTTCTTC. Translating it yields CASTETSQDEQFF.

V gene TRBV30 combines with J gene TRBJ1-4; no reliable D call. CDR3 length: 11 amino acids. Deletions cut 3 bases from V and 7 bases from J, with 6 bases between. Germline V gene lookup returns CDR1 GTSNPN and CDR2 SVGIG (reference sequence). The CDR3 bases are TGTGCCTGGAGGTCGGGTGAAAAACTGTTTTTT. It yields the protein CAWRSGEKLFF.

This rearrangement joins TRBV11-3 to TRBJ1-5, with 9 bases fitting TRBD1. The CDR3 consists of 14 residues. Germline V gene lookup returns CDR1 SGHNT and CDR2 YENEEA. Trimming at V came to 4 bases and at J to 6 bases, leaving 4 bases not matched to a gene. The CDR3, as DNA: TGTGCCAGCAGCTGCCGGGACAGGGCTCAGCCCCAGCATTTT. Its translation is CASSCRDRAQPQHF. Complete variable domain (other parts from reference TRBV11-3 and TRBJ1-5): EAGVVQSPRYKIIEKKQPVAFWCNPISGHNTLYWYLQNLGQGPELLIRYENEEAVDDSQLPKDRFSAERLKGVDSTLKIQPAELGDSAVYLCASSCRDRAQPQHFGDGTRLSIL.

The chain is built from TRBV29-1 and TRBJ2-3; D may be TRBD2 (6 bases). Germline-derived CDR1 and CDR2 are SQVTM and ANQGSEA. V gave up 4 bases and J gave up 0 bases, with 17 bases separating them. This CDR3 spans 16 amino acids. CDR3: CSVGHLGSGSTDTQYF. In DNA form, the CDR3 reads TGCAGCGTTGGGCACCTAGGAAGCGGGAGCACAGATACGCAGTATTTT.

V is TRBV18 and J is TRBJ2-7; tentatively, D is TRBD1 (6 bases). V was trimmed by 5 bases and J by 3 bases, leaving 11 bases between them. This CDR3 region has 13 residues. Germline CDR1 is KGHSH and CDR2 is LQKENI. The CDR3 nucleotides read TGTGCCAGCTCAATCGGACAGTTCTACGAGCAGTACTTC. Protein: CASSIGQFYEQYF.

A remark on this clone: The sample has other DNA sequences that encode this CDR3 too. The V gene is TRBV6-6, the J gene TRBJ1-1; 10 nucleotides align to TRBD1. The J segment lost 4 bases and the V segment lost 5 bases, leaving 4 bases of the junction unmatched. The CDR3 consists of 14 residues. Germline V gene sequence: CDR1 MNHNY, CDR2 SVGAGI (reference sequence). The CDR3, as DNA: TGTGCCAGCAGTCGACAGGGGGCGCCCACTGAAGCTTTCTTT. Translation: CASSRQGAPTEAFF.

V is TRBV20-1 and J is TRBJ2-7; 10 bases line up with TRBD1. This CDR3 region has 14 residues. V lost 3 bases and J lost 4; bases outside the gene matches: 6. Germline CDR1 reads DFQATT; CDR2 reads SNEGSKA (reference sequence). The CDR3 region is CSASSGQGFYEQYF. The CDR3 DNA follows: TGCAGTGCTAGTTCGGGACAGGGGTTTTACGAGCAGTACTTC.

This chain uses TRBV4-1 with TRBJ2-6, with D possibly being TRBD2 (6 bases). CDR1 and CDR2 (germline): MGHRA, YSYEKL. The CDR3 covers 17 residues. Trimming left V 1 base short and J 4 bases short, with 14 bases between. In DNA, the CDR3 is TGCGCCAGCAGCCAAGGGGGGGATCGGTACGGGGCCAACGTCCTGACTTTC. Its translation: CASSQGGDRYGANVLTF.

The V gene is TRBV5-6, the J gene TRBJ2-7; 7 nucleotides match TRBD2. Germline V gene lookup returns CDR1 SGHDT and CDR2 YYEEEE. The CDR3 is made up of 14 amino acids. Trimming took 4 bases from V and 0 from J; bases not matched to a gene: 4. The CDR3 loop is CASSGGVLSYEQYF. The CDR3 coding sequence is TGTGCCAGCAGCGGGGGGGTCCTCTCCTACGAGCAGTACTTC.

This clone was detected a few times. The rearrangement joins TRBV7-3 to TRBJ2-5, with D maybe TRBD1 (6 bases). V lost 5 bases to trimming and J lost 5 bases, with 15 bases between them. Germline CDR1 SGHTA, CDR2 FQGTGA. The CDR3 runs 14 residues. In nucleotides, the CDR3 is TGTGCCAGCAGCCAGGGACATTTGGGGGAGACCCAGTACTTC. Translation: CASSQGHLGETQYF.

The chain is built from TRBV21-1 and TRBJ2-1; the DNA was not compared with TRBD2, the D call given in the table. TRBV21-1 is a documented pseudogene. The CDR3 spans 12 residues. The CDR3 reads CASSPGLSEQFF. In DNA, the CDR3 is TGTGCCAGCAGCCCGGGACTGTCTGAGCAGTTCTTC.

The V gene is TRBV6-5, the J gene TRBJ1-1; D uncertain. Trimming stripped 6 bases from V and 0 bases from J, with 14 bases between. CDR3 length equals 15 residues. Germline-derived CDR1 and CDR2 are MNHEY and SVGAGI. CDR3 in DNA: TGTGCCAGCAGCATCAACGGGAGGATGAACACTGAAGCTTTCTTT. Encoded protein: CASSINGRMNTEAFF.

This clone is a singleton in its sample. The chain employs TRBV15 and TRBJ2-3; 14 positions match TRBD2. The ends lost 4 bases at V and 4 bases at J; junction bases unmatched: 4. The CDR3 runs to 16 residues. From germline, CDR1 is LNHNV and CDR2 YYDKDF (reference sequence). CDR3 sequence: CATSTRLAGGSDTQYF. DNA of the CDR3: TGTGCCACCAGCACCCGACTAGCGGGAGGGTCAGATACGCAGTATTTT.

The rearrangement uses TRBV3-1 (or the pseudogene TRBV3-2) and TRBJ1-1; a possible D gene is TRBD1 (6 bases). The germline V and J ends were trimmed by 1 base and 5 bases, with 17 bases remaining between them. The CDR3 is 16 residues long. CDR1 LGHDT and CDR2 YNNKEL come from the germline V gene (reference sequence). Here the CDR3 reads CASSQGPQGNRTEAFF. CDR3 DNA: TGTGCCAGCAGCCAAGGACCTCAGGGGAATAGAACTGAAGCTTTCTTT.

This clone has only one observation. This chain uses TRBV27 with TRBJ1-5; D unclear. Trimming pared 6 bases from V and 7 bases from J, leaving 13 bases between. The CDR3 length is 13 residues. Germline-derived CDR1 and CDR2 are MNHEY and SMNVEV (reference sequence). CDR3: CASSMPGRQPQHF. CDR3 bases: TGTGCCAGCAGCATGCCTGGGAGACAGCCCCAGCATTTT.

This chain's CDR3 is CASSDTGSYNEQFF. The CDR3 nucleotides read TGTGCCAGCAGTGACACGGGATCCTACAATGAGCAGTTCTTC. The chain recombines TRBV2 with TRBJ2-1, with a tentative D call TRBD2 (5 bases). V was cut by 3 bases and J by 1 base, with 7 bases left in between. Germline assignment: CDR1 SNHLY and CDR2 FYNNEI. The CDR3 consists of 14 residues.

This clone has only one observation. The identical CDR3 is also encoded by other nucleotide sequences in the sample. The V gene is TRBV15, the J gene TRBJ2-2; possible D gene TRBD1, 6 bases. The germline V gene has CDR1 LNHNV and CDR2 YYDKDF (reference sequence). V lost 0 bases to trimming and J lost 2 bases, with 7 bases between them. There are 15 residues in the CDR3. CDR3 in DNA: TGTGCCACCAGCAGAGACAGGGGAAACACCGGGGAGCTGTTTTTT. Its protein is CATSRDRGNTGELFF. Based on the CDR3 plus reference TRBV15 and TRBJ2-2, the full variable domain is DAMVIQNPRYQVTQFGKPVTLSCSQTLNHNVMYWYQQKSSQAPKLLFHYYDKDFNNEADTPDNFQSRRPNTSFCFLDIRSPGLGDTAMYLCATSRDRGNTGELFFGEGSRLTVL.

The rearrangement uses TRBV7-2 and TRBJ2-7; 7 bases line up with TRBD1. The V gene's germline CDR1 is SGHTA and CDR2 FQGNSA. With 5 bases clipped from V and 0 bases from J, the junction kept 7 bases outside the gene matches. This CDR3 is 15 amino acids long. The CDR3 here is CASSLTGTDSYEQYF. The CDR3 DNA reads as TGTGCCAGCAGCCTCACCGGGACAGACTCCTACGAGCAGTACTTC.

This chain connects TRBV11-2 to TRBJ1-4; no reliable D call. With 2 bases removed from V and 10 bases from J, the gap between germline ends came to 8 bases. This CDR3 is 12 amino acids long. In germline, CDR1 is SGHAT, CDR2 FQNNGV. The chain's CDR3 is CASSLSEGKLFF. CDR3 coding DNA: TGTGCCAGCAGCTTATCCGAGGGAAAACTGTTTTTT.

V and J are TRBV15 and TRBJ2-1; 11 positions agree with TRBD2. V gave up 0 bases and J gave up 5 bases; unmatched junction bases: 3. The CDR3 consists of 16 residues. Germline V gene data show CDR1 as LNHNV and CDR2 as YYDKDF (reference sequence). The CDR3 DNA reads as TGTGCCACCAGCAGAGATCGGACTAGCGGGCACAATGAGCAGTTCTTC. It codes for CATSRDRTSGHNEQFF.

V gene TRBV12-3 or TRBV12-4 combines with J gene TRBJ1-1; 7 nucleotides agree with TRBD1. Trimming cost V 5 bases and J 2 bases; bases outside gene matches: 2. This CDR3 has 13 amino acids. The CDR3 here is CASSGQDNTEAFF. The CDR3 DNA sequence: TGTGCCAGCAGTGGACAGGACAACACTGAAGCTTTCTTT.

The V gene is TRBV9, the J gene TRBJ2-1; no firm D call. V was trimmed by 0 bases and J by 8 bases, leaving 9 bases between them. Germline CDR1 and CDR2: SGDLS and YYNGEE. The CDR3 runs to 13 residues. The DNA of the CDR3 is TGTGCCAGCAGCGTAGACCTCGGTTATGAGCAGTTCTTC. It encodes CASSVDLGYEQFF.

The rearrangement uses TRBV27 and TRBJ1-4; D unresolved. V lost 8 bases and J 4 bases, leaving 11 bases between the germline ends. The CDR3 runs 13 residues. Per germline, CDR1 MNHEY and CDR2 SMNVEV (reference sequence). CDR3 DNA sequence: TGTGCCAGCTCAAAAACTCGTAATGAAAAACTGTTTTTT. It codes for CASSKTRNEKLFF.

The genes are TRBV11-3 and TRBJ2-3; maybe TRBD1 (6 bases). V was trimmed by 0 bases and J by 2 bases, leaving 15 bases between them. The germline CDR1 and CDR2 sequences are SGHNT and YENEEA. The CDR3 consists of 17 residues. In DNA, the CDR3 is TGTGCCAGCAGCTTAGATGGGGGACACCGGATCACAGATACGCAGTATTTT. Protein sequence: CASSLDGGHRITDTQYF.

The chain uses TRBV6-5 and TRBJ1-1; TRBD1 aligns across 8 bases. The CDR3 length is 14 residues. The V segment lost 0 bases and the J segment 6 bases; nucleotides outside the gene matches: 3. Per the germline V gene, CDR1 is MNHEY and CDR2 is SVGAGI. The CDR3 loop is CASSYSGTGAEAFF. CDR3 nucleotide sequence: TGTGCCAGCAGTTACTCGGGGACAGGAGCTGAAGCTTTCTTT.

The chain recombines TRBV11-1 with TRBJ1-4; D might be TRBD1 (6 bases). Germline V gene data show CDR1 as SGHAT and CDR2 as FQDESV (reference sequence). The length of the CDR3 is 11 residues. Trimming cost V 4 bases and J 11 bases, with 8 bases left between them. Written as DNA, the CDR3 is TGTGCCAGCAGCTACCAGGGGAAACTGTTTTTT. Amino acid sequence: CASSYQGKLFF.

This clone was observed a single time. The CDR3 nucleotides read TGTGCCAGTAGTTTATTACGTCCAGAAATCCAGCCCCAGCATTTT. Protein: CASSLLRPEIQPQHF. The chain has TRBV19 and TRBJ1-5; D ambiguous. The CDR3 is 15 residues long. CDR1 LNHDA and CDR2 SQIVND come from the germline V gene (reference sequence). The V gene lost 5 bases and the J gene lost 7 bases, with 18 bases spanning the gap.

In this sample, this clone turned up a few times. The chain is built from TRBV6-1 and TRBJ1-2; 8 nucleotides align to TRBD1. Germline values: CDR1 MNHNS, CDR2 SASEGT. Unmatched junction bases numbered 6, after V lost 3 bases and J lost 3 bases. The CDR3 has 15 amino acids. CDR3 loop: CASSDRTGKDYGYTF. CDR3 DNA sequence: TGTGCCAGCAGTGACCGGACAGGGAAAGACTATGGCTACACCTTC.

Here the CDR3 reads CASSFRGSETQYF. The DNA of the CDR3 is TGTGCCAGCAGCTTCCGCGGTTCGGAGACCCAGTACTTC. The V call is TRBV7-6, the J call TRBJ2-5; D not resolved. The CDR3 is 13 amino acids. Trimming removed 3 bases at V and 5 bases at J, with 10 bases between. Germline assignment: CDR1 SGHVS and CDR2 FNYEAQ.

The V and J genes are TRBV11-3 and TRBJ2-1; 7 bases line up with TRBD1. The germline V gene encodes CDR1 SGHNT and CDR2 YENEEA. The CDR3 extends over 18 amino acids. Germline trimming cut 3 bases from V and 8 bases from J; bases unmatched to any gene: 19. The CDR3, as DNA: TGTGCCAGCAGCTTCTCGACCTCGGGCAGGGGGTTCGTCCATGAGCAGTTCTTC. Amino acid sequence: CASSFSTSGRGFVHEQFF.